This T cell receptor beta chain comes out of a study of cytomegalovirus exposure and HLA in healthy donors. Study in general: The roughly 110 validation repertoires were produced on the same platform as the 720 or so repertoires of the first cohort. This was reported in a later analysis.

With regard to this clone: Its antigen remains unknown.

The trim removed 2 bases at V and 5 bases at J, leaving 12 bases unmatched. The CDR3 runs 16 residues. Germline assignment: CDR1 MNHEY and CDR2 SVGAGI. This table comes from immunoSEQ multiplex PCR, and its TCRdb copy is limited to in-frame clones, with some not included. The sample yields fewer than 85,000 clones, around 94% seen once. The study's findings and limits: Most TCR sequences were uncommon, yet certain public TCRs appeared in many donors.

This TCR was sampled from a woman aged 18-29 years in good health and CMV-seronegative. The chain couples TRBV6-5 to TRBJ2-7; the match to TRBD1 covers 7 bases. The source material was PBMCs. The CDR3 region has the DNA TGTGCCAGCAGTTACCCCCGACAGGGTAGGTCCCACGAGCAGTACTTC. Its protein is CASSYPRQGRSHEQYF.